This T cell receptor beta chain was recovered during a study of cytomegalovirus exposure and HLA in healthy donors. Per germline, CDR1 SQVTM and CDR2 ANQGSEA. CDR3 size: 13 residues. J was trimmed by 5 bases and V by 4 bases; bases with no gene match: 7. Sequencing was performed with immunoSEQ multiplex PCR; in TCRdb, only in-frame clones are kept and a portion is missing. Of around 180,000 clones listed, roughly 80% are singletons. Sequencing input: PBMCs. This sequence was found in a man aged 18-30 years in good health and CMV-seropositive. The rearrangement uses TRBV29-1 and TRBJ1-2; 7 bases agree with TRBD1. The CDR3 is CSVGGTEDYGYTF. CDR3 nucleotide sequence: TGCAGCGTTGGCGGGACAGAGGATTATGGCTACACCTTC.